Described below is a single T cell receptor beta chain sequence and its context. CDR1 and CDR2 (germline): SGHAT, FQNNGV. CDR3 size: 13 residues. V lost 5 bases and J 1 base, leaving 8 bases between the germline ends. Assay used: immunoSEQ multiplex PCR; TCRdb lists only in-frame clones, some missing. This sample has hundreds of thousands of clones, with approximately 91% found just once. This entry belongs to a study of blood T cell repertoires in COVID-19. Study in general: Nucleic acid was either cDNA or gDNA, and it came from T cells, B-cell-depleted T cells, or PBMCs.

The chain joins TRBV11-2 to TRBJ1-1; D is undetermined. The clonotype comes from a woman between 65 and 79 years old with COVID-19, enrolled during active disease. What was sequenced was peripheral blood. CDR3 DNA: TGTGCCAGCAGCGGCACGTGGAACACTGAAGCTTTCTTT. It yields the protein CASSGTWNTEAFF.